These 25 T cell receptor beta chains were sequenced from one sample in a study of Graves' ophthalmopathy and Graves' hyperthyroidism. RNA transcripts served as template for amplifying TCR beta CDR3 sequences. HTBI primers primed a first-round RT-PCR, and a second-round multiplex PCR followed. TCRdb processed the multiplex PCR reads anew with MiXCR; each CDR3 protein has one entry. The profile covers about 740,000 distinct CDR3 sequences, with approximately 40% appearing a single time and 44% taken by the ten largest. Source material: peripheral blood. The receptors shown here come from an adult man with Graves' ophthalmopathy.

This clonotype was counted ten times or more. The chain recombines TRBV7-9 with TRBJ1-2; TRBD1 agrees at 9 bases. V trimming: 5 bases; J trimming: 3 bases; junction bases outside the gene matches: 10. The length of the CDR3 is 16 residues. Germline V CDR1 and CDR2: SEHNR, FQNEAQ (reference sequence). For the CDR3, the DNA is TGTGCCAGCAGCCCTTCCGGGACAGGGATCGACTATGGCTACACCTTC. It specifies CASSPSGTGIDYGYTF.

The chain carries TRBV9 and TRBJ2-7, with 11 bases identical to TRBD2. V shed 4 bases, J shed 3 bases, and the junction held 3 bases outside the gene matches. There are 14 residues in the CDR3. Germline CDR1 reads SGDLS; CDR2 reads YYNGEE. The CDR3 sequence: CASSPGTSGYEQYV. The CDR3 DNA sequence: TGTGCCAGCAGCCCCGGGACTAGCGGCTACGAGCAGTACGTC.

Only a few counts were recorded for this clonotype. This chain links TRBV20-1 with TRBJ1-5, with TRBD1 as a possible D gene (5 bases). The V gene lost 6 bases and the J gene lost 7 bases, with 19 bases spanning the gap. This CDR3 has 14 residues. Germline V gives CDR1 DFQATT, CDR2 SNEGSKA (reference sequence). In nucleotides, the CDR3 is TGCAGTGCCTACAGTCCGGGACCCCTCCAGCCCCAGCATTTT. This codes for CSAYSPGPLQPQHF.

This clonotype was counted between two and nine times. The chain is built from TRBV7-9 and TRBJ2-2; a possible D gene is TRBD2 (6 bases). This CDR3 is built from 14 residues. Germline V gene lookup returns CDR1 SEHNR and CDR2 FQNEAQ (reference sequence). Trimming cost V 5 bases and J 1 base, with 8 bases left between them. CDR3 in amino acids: CASSRDLNTGELFF. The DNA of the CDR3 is TGTGCCAGCAGCCGGGACTTGAACACCGGGGAGCTGTTTTTT.

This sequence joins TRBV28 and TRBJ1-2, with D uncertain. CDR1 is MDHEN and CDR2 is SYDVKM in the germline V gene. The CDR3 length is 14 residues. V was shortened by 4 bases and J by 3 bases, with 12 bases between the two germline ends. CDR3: CASSSSPRDYGYTF. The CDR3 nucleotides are TGTGCCAGCAGTTCCTCGCCCCGAGACTATGGCTACACCTTC.

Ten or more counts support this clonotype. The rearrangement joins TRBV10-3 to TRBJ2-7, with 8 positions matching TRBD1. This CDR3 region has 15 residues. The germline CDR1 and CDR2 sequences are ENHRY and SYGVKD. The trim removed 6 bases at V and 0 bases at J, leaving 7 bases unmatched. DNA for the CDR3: TGTGCCATCAGCCTGGGACAGGAGAGCTCCTACGAGCAGTACTTC. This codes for CAISLGQESSYEQYF.

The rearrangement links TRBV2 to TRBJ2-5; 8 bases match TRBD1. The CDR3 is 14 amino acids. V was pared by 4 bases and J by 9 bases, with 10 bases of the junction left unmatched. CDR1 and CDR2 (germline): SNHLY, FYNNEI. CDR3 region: CASSGQGRNQPQYF. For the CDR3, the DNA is TGTGCCAGCAGTGGACAGGGGCGCAATCAGCCCCAGTACTTC.

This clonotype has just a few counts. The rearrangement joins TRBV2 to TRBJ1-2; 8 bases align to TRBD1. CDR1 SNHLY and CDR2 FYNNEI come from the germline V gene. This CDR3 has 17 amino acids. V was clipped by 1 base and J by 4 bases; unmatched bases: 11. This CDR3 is CASSEVLRQGAGYGYTF. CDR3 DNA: TGTGCCAGCAGTGAAGTGCTTCGTCAGGGGGCAGGCTATGGCTACACCTTC.

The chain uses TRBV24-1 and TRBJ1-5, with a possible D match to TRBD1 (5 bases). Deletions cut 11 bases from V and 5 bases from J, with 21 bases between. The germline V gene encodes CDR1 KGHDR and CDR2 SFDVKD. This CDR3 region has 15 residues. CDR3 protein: CASRRGGTGDQPQHF. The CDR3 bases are TGTGCCAGCAGGAGGGGCGGGACCGGGGATCAGCCCCAGCATTTT.

CDR3 sequence: CAINREGPDTGELFF. CDR3 DNA: TGTGCCATCAATCGGGAGGGCCCGGACACCGGGGAGCTGTTTTTT. The chain employs TRBV10-3 and TRBJ2-2; TRBD2 matches 8 bases. Germline trimming cut 7 bases from V and 3 bases from J; bases unmatched to any gene: 7. Germline lookup yields CDR1 ENHRY and CDR2 SYGVKD. The CDR3 consists of 15 residues.

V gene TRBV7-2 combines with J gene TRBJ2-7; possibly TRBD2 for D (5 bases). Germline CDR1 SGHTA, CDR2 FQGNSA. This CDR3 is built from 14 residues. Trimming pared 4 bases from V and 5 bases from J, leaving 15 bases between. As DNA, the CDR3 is TGTGCCAGCAGCTCGGGATCCCTCCGGGACGAGCAGTACTTC. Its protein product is CASSSGSLRDEQYF.

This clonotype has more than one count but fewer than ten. CDR3 residues: CASSGEGSGANVLTF. The CDR3 coding sequence is TGTGCCAGCAGCGGGGAGGGGTCTGGGGCCAACGTCCTGACTTTC. This rearrangement joins TRBV9 to TRBJ2-6; 7 bases are a match to TRBD2. Germline lookup yields CDR1 SGDLS and CDR2 YYNGEE. The trim removed 3 bases at V and 1 base at J, leaving 1 base unmatched. The CDR3 is 15 amino acids.

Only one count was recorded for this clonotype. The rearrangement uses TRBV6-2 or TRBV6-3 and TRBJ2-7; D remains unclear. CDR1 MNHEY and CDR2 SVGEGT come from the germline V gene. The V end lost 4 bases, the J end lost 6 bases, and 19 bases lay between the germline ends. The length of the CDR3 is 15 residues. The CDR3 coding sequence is TGTGCCAGCAGTTCCAAAACGGAATTCGTGGGCGAGCAGTACTTC. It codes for CASSSKTEFVGEQYF.

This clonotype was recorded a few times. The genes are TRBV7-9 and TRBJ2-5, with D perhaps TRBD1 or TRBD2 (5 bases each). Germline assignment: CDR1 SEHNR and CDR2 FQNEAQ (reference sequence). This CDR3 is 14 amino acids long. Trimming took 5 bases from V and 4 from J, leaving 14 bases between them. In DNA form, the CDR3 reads TGTGCCAGCAGCCTCAACAGTGGGGGAGAGACCCAGTACTTC. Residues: CASSLNSGGETQYF.

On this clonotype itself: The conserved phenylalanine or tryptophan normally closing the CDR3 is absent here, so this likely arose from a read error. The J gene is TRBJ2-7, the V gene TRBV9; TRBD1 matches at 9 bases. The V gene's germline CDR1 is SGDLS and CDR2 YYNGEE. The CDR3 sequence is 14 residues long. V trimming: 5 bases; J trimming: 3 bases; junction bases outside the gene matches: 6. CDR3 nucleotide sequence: TGTGCCAGCAGTCCCCACAGGGGGCTCTACGAGCAGTACCTC. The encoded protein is CASSPHRGLYEQYL.

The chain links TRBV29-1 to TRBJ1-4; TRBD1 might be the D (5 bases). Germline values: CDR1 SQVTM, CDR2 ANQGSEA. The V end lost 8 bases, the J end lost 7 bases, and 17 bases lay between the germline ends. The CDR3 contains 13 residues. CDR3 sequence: CSPGPTGSEKLFF. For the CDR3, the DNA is TGCAGCCCTGGACCTACAGGAAGTGAAAAACTGTTTTTT.

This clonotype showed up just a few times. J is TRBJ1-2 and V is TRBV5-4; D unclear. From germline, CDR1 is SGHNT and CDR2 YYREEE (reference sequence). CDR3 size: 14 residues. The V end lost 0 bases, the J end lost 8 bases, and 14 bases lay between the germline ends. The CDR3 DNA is TGTGCCAGCAGCTTGGGGAGGGAACGAAGGGGCTACACCTTC. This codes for CASSLGRERRGYTF.

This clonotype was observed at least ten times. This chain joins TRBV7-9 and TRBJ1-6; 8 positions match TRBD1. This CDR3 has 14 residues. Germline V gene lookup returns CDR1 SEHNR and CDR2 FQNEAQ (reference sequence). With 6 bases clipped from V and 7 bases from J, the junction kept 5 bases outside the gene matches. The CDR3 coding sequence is TGTGCCAGCAGTAGGGACAGGCTGAATTCACCCCTCCACTTT. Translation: CASSRDRLNSPLHF. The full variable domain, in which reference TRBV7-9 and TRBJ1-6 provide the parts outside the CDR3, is DTGVSQNPRHKITKRGQNVTFRCDPISEHNRLYWYRQTLGQGPEFLTYFQNEAQLEKSRLLSDRFSAERPKGSFSTLEIQRTEQGDSAMYLCASSRDRLNSPLHFGNGTRLTVT.

The CDR3 DNA reads as TGTGCCAGCAGTACCAGACAGACCTCTGGGGCCAACGTCCTGACTTTC. It specifies CASSTRQTSGANVLTF. V is TRBV25-1 and J is TRBJ2-6, with D possibly TRBD1 on 5 matching bases. Germline CDR1 reads MGHDK; CDR2 reads SYGVNS. CDR3 size: 16 residues. V dropped 5 bases and J dropped 0 bases, with 11 bases sitting between them.

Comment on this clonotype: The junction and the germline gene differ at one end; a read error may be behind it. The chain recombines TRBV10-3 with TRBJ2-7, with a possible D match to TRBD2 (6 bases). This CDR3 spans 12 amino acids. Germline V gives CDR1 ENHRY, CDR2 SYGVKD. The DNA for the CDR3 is TGTGCCAGCAGTGAGGGGAGGCGCGAGCAGTACTTC. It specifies CASSEGRREQYF.

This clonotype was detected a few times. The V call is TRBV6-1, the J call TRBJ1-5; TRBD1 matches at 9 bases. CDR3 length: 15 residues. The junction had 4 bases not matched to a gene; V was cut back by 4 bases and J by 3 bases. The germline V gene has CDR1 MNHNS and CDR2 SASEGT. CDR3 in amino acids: CASSGDRASNQPQHF. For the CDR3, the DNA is TGTGCCAGCAGTGGGGACAGGGCATCCAATCAGCCCCAGCATTTT.

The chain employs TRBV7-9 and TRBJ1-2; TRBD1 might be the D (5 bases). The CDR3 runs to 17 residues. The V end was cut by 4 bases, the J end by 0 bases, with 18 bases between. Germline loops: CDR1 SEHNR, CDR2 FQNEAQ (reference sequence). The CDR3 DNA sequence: TGTGCCAGCAGCTCCCGGGACCGCATACAACCTAACTATGGCTACACCTTC. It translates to CASSSRDRIQPNYGYTF.

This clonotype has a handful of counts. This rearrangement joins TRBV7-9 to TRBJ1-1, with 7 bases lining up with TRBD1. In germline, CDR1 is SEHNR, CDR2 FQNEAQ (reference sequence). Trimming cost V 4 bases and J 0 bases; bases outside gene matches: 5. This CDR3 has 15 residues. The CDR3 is CASSSGTALNTEAFF. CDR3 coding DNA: TGTGCCAGCAGCTCCGGGACAGCCTTGAACACTGAAGCTTTCTTT.

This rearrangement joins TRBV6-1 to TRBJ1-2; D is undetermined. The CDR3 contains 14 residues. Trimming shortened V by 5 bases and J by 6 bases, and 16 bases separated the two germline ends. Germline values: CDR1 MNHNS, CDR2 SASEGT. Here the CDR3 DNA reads TGTGCCAGCAGTCTAGGGAACCAGATCAATGGCTACACCTTC. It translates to CASSLGNQINGYTF.

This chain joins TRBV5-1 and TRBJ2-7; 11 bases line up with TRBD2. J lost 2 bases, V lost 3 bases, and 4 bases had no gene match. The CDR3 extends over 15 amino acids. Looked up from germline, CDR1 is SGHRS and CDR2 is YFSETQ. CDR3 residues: CASSSYSGRAYEQYF. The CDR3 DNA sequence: TGCGCCAGCAGCTCCTATAGCGGGAGGGCCTACGAGCAGTACTTC. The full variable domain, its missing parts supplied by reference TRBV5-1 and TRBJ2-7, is KAGVTQTPRYLIKTRGQQVTLSCSPISGHRSVSWYQQTPGQGLQFLFEYFSETQRNKGNFPGRFSGRQFSNSRSEMNVSTLELGDSALYLCASSSYSGRAYEQYFGPGTRLTVT.